The 19 T cell receptor beta chains reported below all come from one sample, sequenced in a study of T cell responses to AZD1222 COVID-19 vaccine. The repertoire was sequenced with immunoSEQ multiplex PCR; TCRdb's copy has only in-frame clones and lacks some. Seen here are approximately 140,000 clones, approximately 94% observed once, and the top ten hold 5.1%. The sample here was peripheral blood, taken on day 0 of AZD1222 vaccination. These receptor sequences come from an adult in good health.

This clone has a single count. The chain uses TRBV4-3 and TRBJ2-2, with D possibly called TRBD1 or TRBD2 (6 bases each). V was pared by 4 bases and J by 2 bases, with 23 bases between. Per germline, CDR1 LGHNA and CDR2 YSLEER. The CDR3 spans 19 residues. The CDR3 sequence is CASSRSWGGGGTNTGELFF. The CDR3 region has the DNA TGCGCCAGCAGCCGCTCATGGGGCGGAGGGGGAACTAACACCGGGGAGCTGTTTTTT.

This chain connects TRBV6-5 to TRBJ1-5; TRBD1 might be the D (6 bases). V shed 6 bases and J shed 6 bases, with 12 bases lying between them. This CDR3 region has 13 residues. Germline V gene data show CDR1 as MNHEY and CDR2 as SVGAGI. CDR3 protein: CASSEGDFQPQHF. The CDR3 coding sequence is TGTGCCAGCAGCGAGGGGGACTTTCAGCCCCAGCATTTT.

V is TRBV6-5 and J is TRBJ1-5; D is ambiguous. The CDR3 sequence is 13 residues long. V was cut by 7 bases and J by 6 bases, with 13 bases left in between. Germline CDR1 reads MNHEY; CDR2 reads SVGAGI. The CDR3 region is CASNTGERQPQHF. CDR3 DNA sequence: TGTGCCAGCAACACCGGGGAGCGTCAGCCCCAGCATTTT.

V is TRBV10-3 and J is TRBJ1-2, with D unresolved. This CDR3 contains 15 residues. Germline V gives CDR1 ENHRY, CDR2 SYGVKD. V gave up 3 bases and J gave up 4 bases, with 15 bases separating them. CDR3: CAISDSSGSGYGYTF. The CDR3 DNA sequence: TGTGCCATCAGTGACTCCTCCGGGTCAGGCTATGGCTACACCTTC.

The chain joins TRBV7-8 to TRBJ1-2; no firm D call. The CDR3 is made up of 14 amino acids. V was shortened by 1 base and J by 4 bases, with 10 bases between the two germline ends. Germline V gene lookup returns CDR1 SGHVS and CDR2 FQNEAQ. CDR3 DNA: TGTGCCAGCAGCTTAGATTCTGCCGGCTATGGCTACACCTTC. Protein sequence: CASSLDSAGYGYTF.

V usage is TRBV12-3 or TRBV12-4 and J usage is TRBJ2-7; possibly TRBD2 for D (6 bases). V lost 2 bases and J lost 3, with 8 bases in between. The CDR3 sequence is 13 residues long. The CDR3 sequence is CASSLRGGYEQYF. Here the CDR3 DNA reads TGTGCCAGCAGTTTAAGGGGAGGCTACGAGCAGTACTTC.

J is TRBJ1-1 and V is TRBV6-6; D gene uncertain. CDR3 size: 12 residues. Germline V gives CDR1 MNHNY, CDR2 SVGAGI (reference sequence). Trimming took 6 bases from V and 5 from J, leaving 10 bases between them. The DNA of the CDR3 is TGTGCCAGCAGCCGGGTGGGGACTGAAGCTTTCTTT. Amino acid sequence: CASSRVGTEAFF.

The chain is built from TRBV2 and TRBJ1-2, with TRBD1 identical over 9 bases. The CDR3 covers 14 residues. Unmatched junction bases numbered 8, after V lost 8 bases and J lost 4 bases. Germline V CDR1 and CDR2: SNHLY, FYNNEI. CDR3 amino acids: CASGLGDRAYGYTF. The CDR3 DNA sequence: TGTGCCAGCGGACTGGGGGACAGGGCCTATGGCTACACCTTC.

A single count supports this clone. The chain links TRBV7-9 to TRBJ2-1; 8 positions match TRBD2. Per the germline V gene, CDR1 is SEHNR and CDR2 is FQNEAQ (reference sequence). The length of the CDR3 is 16 residues. After removal of 2 bases from V and 4 bases from J, the junction contained 7 bases not matched to a gene. The DNA for the CDR3 is TGTGCCAGCAGCTTAACTGCGGCGGGGGGATACAATGAGCAGTTCTTC. Its translation: CASSLTAAGGYNEQFF.

The chain carries TRBV15 and TRBJ1-5, with no clear D. Germline V lookup: CDR1 LNHNV, CDR2 YYDKDF (reference sequence). Trimming removed 0 bases at V and 6 bases at J, with 6 bases between. CDR3 length: 13 amino acids. The CDR3 sequence is CATSRDHGQPQHF. CDR3 bases: TGTGCCACCAGCAGAGATCATGGTCAGCCCCAGCATTTT.

This chain uses TRBV25-1 with TRBJ1-5, with TRBD1 identical over 7 bases. Germline assignment: CDR1 MGHDK and CDR2 SYGVNS. The CDR3 has 16 residues. V lost 3 bases to trimming and J lost 2 bases; unmatched junction nucleotides: 7. CDR3 protein: CASSDHRGVGNQPQHF. CDR3 DNA: TGTGCCAGCAGTGACCACAGGGGAGTGGGCAATCAGCCCCAGCATTTT.

V is TRBV24-1 and J is TRBJ2-3; D may be TRBD2 (6 bases). The CDR3 runs 13 residues. The germline V gene encodes CDR1 KGHDR and CDR2 SFDVKD. Trimming left V 2 bases short and J 5 bases short, with 7 bases between. CDR3 in DNA: TGTGCCACCAGTGATTCCGGGGGAGATACGCAGTATTTT. Its protein is CATSDSGGDTQYF.

The chain couples TRBV19 to TRBJ2-1, with 10 bases fitting TRBD2. This CDR3 region has 16 residues. Germline trimming cut 5 bases from V and 4 bases from J; bases unmatched to any gene: 8. Germline V gene data show CDR1 as LNHDA and CDR2 as SQIVND (reference sequence). CDR3 sequence reads: CASSPRGSGRYNEQFF. DNA of the CDR3: TGTGCCAGTAGTCCCCGGGGTAGCGGGAGGTACAATGAGCAGTTCTTC.

The chain links TRBV3-1 (or the pseudogene TRBV3-2) to TRBJ2-7; 8 positions agree with TRBD2. The CDR3 extends over 16 amino acids. Germline CDR1 and CDR2: LGHDT and YNNKEL (reference sequence). Trimming at V came to 7 bases and at J to 6 bases, leaving 17 bases not matched to a gene. The CDR3 region has the DNA TGTGCCAGCACCATCTCACCCCCGGGAGGGCCCCTCGAGCAGTACTTC. It is translated as CASTISPPGGPLEQYF.

The CDR3 sequence is CASCTSVSYEQYF. DNA of the CDR3: TGTGCCAGCTGTACTAGCGTAAGCTACGAGCAGTACTTC. The rearrangement links TRBV2 to TRBJ2-7, with 7 bases lining up with TRBD2. With 8 bases clipped from V and 3 bases from J, the junction kept 7 bases outside the gene matches. The CDR3 has 13 amino acids. Germline assignment: CDR1 SNHLY and CDR2 FYNNEI.

This chain connects TRBV19 to TRBJ1-6; D perhaps matches TRBD1 (5 bases). V shed 8 bases and J shed 8 bases, with 13 bases lying between them. This CDR3 has 13 amino acids. Germline lookup yields CDR1 LNHDA and CDR2 SQIVND (reference sequence). This CDR3 reads CASGDRGYSPLHF. The CDR3 DNA sequence: TGTGCCAGTGGCGATAGGGGTTATTCACCCCTCCACTTT. Using reference TRBV19 and TRBJ1-6 for the parts outside the CDR3, the full variable domain is DGGITQSPKYLFRKEGQNVTLSCEQNLNHDAMYWYRQDPGQGLRLIYYSQIVNDFQKGDIAEGYSVSREKKESFPLTVTSAQKNPTAFYLCASGDRGYSPLHFGNGTRLTVT.

This rearrangement joins TRBV25-1 to TRBJ2-3; 9 nucleotides match TRBD2. The CDR3 is 15 amino acids. V lost 6 bases to trimming and J lost 3 bases; unmatched junction nucleotides: 7. Germline assignment: CDR1 MGHDK and CDR2 SYGVNS. The DNA of the CDR3 is TGTGCCAGCAGCCGGACTAGCGATAAGACAGATACGCAGTATTTT. Encoded protein: CASSRTSDKTDTQYF.

The J gene is TRBJ2-5, the V gene TRBV5-1; D is unclear. This CDR3 is built from 12 residues. The V gene's germline CDR1 is SGHRS and CDR2 YFSETQ. V lost 0 bases and J lost 5, with 5 bases in between. The chain's CDR3 is CASSLAGETQYF. The CDR3 DNA reads as TGCGCCAGCAGCTTGGCCGGGGAGACCCAGTACTTC.

CDR3 sequence: CASSLGTEPLAKNIQYF. In DNA form, the CDR3 reads TGTGCCAGCAGCTTGGGAACGGAGCCTCTAGCCAAAAACATTCAGTACTTC. This rearrangement joins TRBV7-9 to TRBJ2-4; the D is unclear. CDR3 size: 17 residues. V was pared by 3 bases and J by 0 bases, with 15 bases between. Germline loops: CDR1 SEHNR, CDR2 FQNEAQ (reference sequence). Using reference TRBV7-9 and TRBJ2-4 for the parts outside the CDR3, the full variable domain is DTGVSQNPRHKITKRGQNVTFRCDPISEHNRLYWYRQTLGQGPEFLTYFQNEAQLEKSRLLSDRFSAERPKGSFSTLEIQRTEQGDSAMYLCASSLGTEPLAKNIQYFGAGTRLSVL.